These T cell receptor beta chains were read from a single sample in a study of identical twins. TCRdb ran MiXCR on the 5' RACE reads and lists one entry per CDR3 protein. The sample lists roughly 770,000 distinct CDR3 sequences, 18% seen once, with over 10% in the top ten. This sample was also put to use in a study of T cells expressing NK-cell markers.

Material: PBMCs. Receptor source: a woman between 18 and 29 years old in good health. Each CDR3 is given with its conserved first and last residue. The D gene is left open where the match is weak. Part of the rows lack a size; the others show once, few, many or a class for expanded clones.

many | 13 | TRBJ1-5 | TRBV2 | NA | CASSAGARQPQHF | TGTGCCAGCAGCGCAGGGGCCCGTCAGCCCCAGCATTTT
many | 14 | TRBJ2-1 | TRBV7-2 | TRBD2 | CASSASGAYNEQFF | TGTGCCAGCAGCGCCAGCGGGGCCTACAATGAGCAGTTCTTC
few | 16 | TRBJ2-2 | TRBV6-5 | NA | CASSYSRSRVTGELFF | TGTGCCAGCAGTTACTCGAGGTCCCGAGTCACCGGGGAGCTGTTTTTT
NA | 12 | TRBJ1-2 | TRBV20-1 | TRBD1 | CSAMDRDYGYTF | TGCAGTGCTATGGACAGGGACTATGGCTACACCTTC
NA | 15 | TRBJ2-1 | TRBV18 | TRBD2 | CASKSGTISYNEQFF | TGTGCCAGCAAATCCGGGACTATCAGCTACAATGAGCAGTTCTTC
NA | 15 | TRBJ2-1 | TRBV5-1 | TRBD1 | CASSWGDRETGEQFF | TGCGCCAGCAGCTGGGGGGACAGGGAAACGGGTGAGCAGTTCTTC
NA | 14 | TRBJ1-1 | TRBV12-3/TRBV12-4 | NA | CASRFAGPNTEAFF | TGTGCCAGCAGATTCGCGGGACCGAACACTGAAGCTTTCTTT
NA | 15 | TRBJ2-1 | TRBV5-5 | NA | CASSLERQPYNEQFF | TGTGCCAGCAGCTTGGAGAGACAGCCTTACAATGAGCAGTTCTTC
few | 14 | TRBJ2-7 | TRBV20-1 | NA | CSARKGILTYEQYF | TGCAGTGCTAGAAAGGGGATCTTAACCTACGAGCAGTACTTC
NA | 18 | TRBJ2-7 | TRBV12-3/TRBV12-4 | TRBD2 | CASSQTGLAGGRRYEQYF | TGTGCCAGCAGCCAGACGGGACTAGCGGGAGGGAGGCGCTACGAGCAGTACTTC
NA | 14 | TRBJ2-3 | TRBV25-1 | NA | CASSDATRGDTQYF | TGTGCCAGCAGTGATGCGACCCGAGGGGATACGCAGTATTTT
NA | 13 | TRBJ1-1 | TRBV3-1 | NA | CASSQDPQPEAFF | TGTGCCAGCAGCCAAGATCCCCAGCCTGAAGCTTTCTTC
few | 15 | TRBJ2-7 | TRBV20-1 | TRBD2 | CSARVLRELIYEQYF | TGCAGTGCTAGAGTCTTGCGGGAGCTAATTTACGAGCAGTACTTC
few | 15 | TRBJ2-7 | TRBV6-5 | TRBD1 | CASSNEQGGSYEQYF | TGTGCCAGCAGTAACGAACAGGGGGGCTCCTACGAGCAGTACTTC
NA | 12 | TRBJ1-2 | TRBV20-1 | NA | CSARGLEYGYTF | TGCAGTGCTAGAGGGTTGGAGTATGGCTACACCTTC
NA | 16 | TRBJ2-7 | TRBV20-1 | TRBD2 | CSASLTGTSGRYEQYF | TGCAGTGCTAGTTTGACCGGGACTAGCGGGAGATACGAGCAGTACTTC
few | 13 | TRBJ1-1 | TRBV12-3/TRBV12-4 | NA | CASSFYLNTEAFF | TGTGCCAGCAGTTTTTACCTGAACACTGAAGCTTTCTTT
NA | 15 | TRBJ2-7 | TRBV12-3/TRBV12-4 | TRBD2 | CASSLIGTSENEQYF | TGTGCCAGCAGTTTAATTGGGACTAGCGAAAACGAGCAGTACTTC
few | 15 | TRBJ2-2 | TRBV20-1 | NA | CSARAGTLNTGELFF | TGCAGTGCTAGAGCCGGGACTTTGAACACCGGGGAGCTGTTTTTT
many | 12 | TRBJ2-7 | TRBV6-5 | NA | CASSPPKAYLYF | TGTGCCAGCAGCCCGCCCAAGGCGTACCTGTACTTC
NA | 16 | TRBJ2-7 | TRBV10-3 | TRBD2 | CAISESGTSEPYEQYF | TGTGCCATCAGTGAGTCGGGGACTAGCGAACCCTACGAGCAGTACTTC
NA | 13 | TRBJ2-1 | TRBV11-3 | NA | CASSSEDVKEQFF | TGTGCCAGCAGCTCTGAGGACGTAAAGGAGCAGTTCTTC
many | 12 | TRBJ2-3 | TRBV7-2 | NA | CASTQITDTQYF | TGTGCCAGCACCCAGATCACAGATACGCAGTATTTT
many | 15 | TRBJ1-6 | TRBV5-1 | TRBD1 | CASSQLTGNNSPLHF | TGCGCCAGCAGCCAATTGACAGGGAATAATTCACCCCTCCACTTT
NA | 15 | TRBJ1-6 | TRBV6-2/TRBV6-3 | TRBD1 | CASRTGSSYNSPLHF | TGTGCCAGCCGGACAGGGAGCTCCTATAATTCACCCCTCCACTTT
once | 16 | TRBJ2-7 | TRBV11-2 | NA | CASSPGASGTSYEQYF | TGTGCCAGCAGCCCAGGGGCTAGCGGAACCTCCTACGAGCAGTACTTC
few | 14 | TRBJ2-7 | TRBV12-3/TRBV12-4 | NA | CASTHGGPFYEQYF | TGTGCCAGCACCCACGGGGGGCCGTTCTACGAGCAGTACTTC
few | 18 | TRBJ2-2 | TRBV10-1 | TRBD2 | CASSGLAGGRTNTGELFF | TGCGCCAGCTCTGGACTAGCGGGAGGTCGAACGAACACCGGGGAGCTGTTTTTT
many | 14 | TRBJ1-5 | TRBV20-1 | NA | CSAGRQNSNQPQHF | TGCAGTGCTGGCCGACAGAATAGCAATCAGCCCCAGCATTTT
many | 15 | TRBJ2-7 | TRBV12-3/TRBV12-4 | TRBD1 | CASSLLSGQGYEQYF | TGTGCCAGCAGTTTACTTTCGGGACAGGGTTACGAGCAGTACTTC
NA | 14 | TRBJ2-2 | TRBV20-1 | TRBD2 | CSAVTSGSAGELFF | TGCAGTGCCGTGACTAGCGGGAGTGCCGGGGAGCTGTTTTTT
few | 14 | TRBJ1-3 | TRBV6-1 | NA | CASSEASYGNTIYF | TGTGCCAGCAGTGAAGCAAGTTACGGAAACACCATATATTTT
NA | 16 | TRBJ1-5 | TRBV18 | NA | CASSLPGVYLPQPQHF | TGTGCCAGCTCACTTCCAGGCGTCTACCTCCCTCAGCCCCAGCATTTT
NA | 19 | TRBJ2-7 | TRBV6-1 | NA | CASSGGDRLLEPAYYEQYF | TGTGCCAGCAGTGGGGGCGACCGGCTCTTAGAACCCGCTTACTACGAGCAGTACTTC
NA | 12 | TRBJ2-5 | TRBV20-1 | NA | CSGFGSEETQYF | TGCAGTGGCTTTGGGTCCGAAGAGACCCAGTACTTC
few | 16 | TRBJ1-1 | TRBV12-3/TRBV12-4 | NA | CASSSTPRTVNTEAFF | TGTGCCAGCAGTTCCACACCCCGGACAGTGAACACTGAAGCTTTCTTT
NA | 15 | TRBJ2-2 | TRBV7-2 | TRBD1 | CASSSQQGAWGELFF | TGTGCCAGCAGCTCCCAGCAGGGGGCATGGGGGGAGCTGTTTTTT
NA | 17 | TRBJ2-1 | TRBV10-3 | NA | CAISESQGRNSYNEQFF | TGTGCCATCAGTGAGTCACAGGGTCGAAATTCCTACAATGAGCAGTTCTTC
few | 15 | TRBJ1-1 | TRBV6-1 | TRBD1 | CATDSTGVGSTEAFF | TGTGCCACCGATTCTACAGGGGTGGGAAGCACTGAAGCTTTCTTT
NA | 15 | TRBJ2-1 | TRBV12-3/TRBV12-4 | TRBD1 | CASRGGTGDYNEQFF | TGTGCCAGCAGGGGCGGGACAGGTGATTACAATGAGCAGTTCTTC
NA | 14 | TRBJ1-1 | TRBV5-5 | NA | CASSMAYANTEAFF | TGTGCCAGCAGCATGGCTTATGCGAACACTGAAGCTTTCTTT
NA | 13 | TRBJ2-7 | TRBV18 | NA | CASSPPRALEQYF | TGTGCCAGCTCACCACCTCGCGCGCTCGAGCAGTACTTC
NA | 13 | TRBJ2-4 | TRBV5-1 | NA | CASRRLESRIQYF | TGCGCCAGCCGACGACTAGAGTCTAGAATTCAGTACTTC
NA | 18 | TRBJ2-1 | TRBV7-6 | TRBD2 | CASSSGLAGGLSYNEQFF | TGTGCCAGCAGCTCGGGACTAGCGGGGGGGCTCTCCTACAATGAGCAGTTCTTC
NA | 15 | TRBJ1-3 | TRBV12-3/TRBV12-4 | NA | CASSRTVVSGNTIYF | TGTGCCAGCAGCAGGACGGTTGTCTCTGGAAACACCATATATTTT
NA | 16 | TRBJ2-5 | TRBV7-6 | TRBD2 | CASSSRSGGLGGTQYF | TGTGCCAGCAGCTCCCGCTCCGGGGGACTAGGTGGGACCCAGTACTTC
NA | 14 | TRBJ2-1 | TRBV19 | NA | CASSPGLALYEQFF | TGTGCCAGTAGCCCCGGCCTAGCATTGTATGAGCAGTTCTTC
NA | 15 | TRBJ1-4 | TRBV18 | NA | CASSPTQGENEKLFF | TGTGCCAGCTCACCGACGCAGGGTGAGAATGAAAAACTGTTTTTT
few | 14 | TRBJ2-5 | TRBV5-1 | NA | CASSLEGAGETQYF | TGCGCCAGCAGCTTGGAAGGAGCGGGAGAGACCCAGTACTTC
many | 17 | TRBJ2-3 | TRBV5-1 | TRBD2 | CASSLASSGRPADTQYF | TGCGCCAGCAGCTTGGCCTCTAGCGGGAGGCCCGCAGATACGCAGTATTTT
once | 20 | TRBJ2-1 | TRBV11-2 | NA | CASSLDGGLPAVSSYNEQFF | TGTGCCAGCAGCTTAGATGGAGGACTTCCAGCCGTAAGCTCCTACAATGAGCAGTTCTTC
NA | 16 | TRBJ2-1 | TRBV20-1 | NA | CSAREGRTSSYNEQFF | TGCAGTGCTAGAGAGGGGAGGACAAGCTCCTACAATGAGCAGTTCTTC
few | 14 | TRBJ1-1 | TRBV7-9 | NA | CASSFAALNTEAFF | TGTGCCAGCAGCTTCGCGGCACTGAACACTGAAGCTTTCTTT
NA | 17 | TRBJ2-3 | TRBV20-1 | TRBD2 | CSARTAGAGVGTDTQYF | TGCAGTGCTAGAACAGCAGGAGCGGGAGTCGGCACAGATACGCAGTATTTT
NA | 15 | TRBJ1-5 | TRBV4-2 | NA | CASSQEAGSNQPQHF | TGTGCCAGCAGCCAAGAAGCGGGGAGCAATCAGCCCCAGCATTTT
NA | 14 | TRBJ2-1 | TRBV12-3/TRBV12-4 | NA | CASTRRVSTGEQFF | TGTGCCAGCACCCGGCGGGTTAGCACCGGGGAGCAGTTCTTC
few | 13 | TRBJ1-1 | TRBV12-3/TRBV12-4 | NA | CASSITGPTEAFF | TGTGCCAGCAGTATCACAGGGCCCACTGAAGCTTTCTTT
few | 16 | TRBJ2-1 | TRBV27 | TRBD2 | CASSLLLAGGPNEQFF | TGTGCCAGCAGTTTGCTCCTAGCGGGGGGGCCCAATGAGCAGTTCTTC
NA | 16 | TRBJ2-7 | TRBV5-1 | TRBD1 | CASSLAPGQGTYEQYF | TGCGCCAGCAGCTTGGCGCCGGGACAGGGCACCTACGAGCAGTACTTC